The 12 T cell receptor beta chains reported below all come from one sample, sequenced in a study of chemoradiotherapy in HPV16-positive cancers (dated 2022 in TCRdb). Libraries were built with the immunoSEQ multiplex PCR assay. In its TCRdb copy, this immuneACCESS table keeps in-frame sequences only and misses some clones. Where compared with another copy, unresolved V genes explain less than half of these, and the others have no known cause. The sample data list 5,000 to 8,000 clones, and about nine tenths of these were observed just once. The ten largest clones represent more than 1.5% of the sample. This sample comprised blood, obtained from a patient who underwent chemoradiotherapy. The receptors derive from a human donor with HPV-associated anogenital cancer.

The chain combines TRBV27 with TRBJ1-4; 7 bases are shared with TRBD1. V shed 3 bases, J shed 0 bases, and the junction held 7 bases outside the gene matches. The V gene's germline CDR1 is MNHEY and CDR2 SMNVEV (reference sequence). This CDR3 contains 17 residues. CDR3 DNA: TGTGCCAGCAGTTTCAGGCAGGGGGTTTCAACTAATGAAAAACTGTTTTTT. It translates to CASSFRQGVSTNEKLFF.

The chain carries TRBV28 and TRBJ1-3; D not resolved. The CDR3 contains 15 residues. The germline V gene has CDR1 MDHEN and CDR2 SYDVKM. Trimming removed 7 bases from V and 0 bases from J, with 13 bases in between. The CDR3 here is CASTGGRGSGNTIYF. CDR3 nucleotide sequence: TGTGCCAGCACCGGCGGGCGGGGCTCTGGAAACACCATATATTTT.

The CDR3 loop reads CASSNLGDNNYGSNGEKLFF. CDR3 nucleotides: TGTGCCAGCAGCAATCTGGGGGACAACAACTACGGTTCGAATGGCGAAAAACTGTTTTTT. V and J are TRBV21-1 and TRBJ1-4; TRBD1, the D gene given by the table, was not confirmed from the DNA. TRBV21-1 is labeled a pseudogene. The CDR3 contains 20 residues.

The gene calls are TRBV29-1 and TRBJ2-7, with TRBD2 identical over 7 bases. This CDR3 region has 12 residues. V lost 2 bases and J lost 7; bases outside the gene matches: 5. CDR1 is SQVTM and CDR2 is ANQGSEA in the germline V gene. The CDR3 DNA reads as TGCAGCGTTGAATGGGGGGGGGTGGAGCAGTACTTC. It yields the protein CSVEWGGVEQYF.

J is TRBJ2-1 and V is TRBV6-1; 7 bases line up with TRBD1. CDR1 MNHNS and CDR2 SASEGT come from the germline V gene. Germline trimming cut 5 bases from V and 3 bases from J; bases unmatched to any gene: 4. The CDR3 sequence is 14 residues long. CDR3 sequence (DNA): TGTGCCAGCAGTCGACAGGGTGACTACAATGAGCAGTTCTTC. It is translated as CASSRQGDYNEQFF.

This clone was found a few times. This sequence joins TRBV4-3 and TRBJ2-7; D is possibly TRBD2 (6 bases). The germline V gene has CDR1 LGHNA and CDR2 YSLEER. V lost 3 bases and J 7 bases, leaving 19 bases between the germline ends. The CDR3 covers 15 residues. The CDR3 region is CASSQTFGGLGEQYF. The CDR3 DNA sequence: TGCGCCAGCAGCCAGACCTTCGGGGGACTCGGGGAGCAGTACTTC.

This clone was seen more than once but under ten times. V usage is TRBV19 and J usage is TRBJ2-1; 8 bases are a match to TRBD1. The junction had 2 bases not matched to a gene; V was cut back by 6 bases and J by 1 base. Germline V gives CDR1 LNHDA, CDR2 SQIVND (reference sequence). CDR3 length: 14 residues. CDR3 sequence reads: CASRGQDSYNEQFF. CDR3 nucleotides: TGTGCCAGTAGGGGACAGGATTCCTACAATGAGCAGTTCTTC.

The chain carries TRBV7-6 and TRBJ2-7, with a tentative D call TRBD2 (7 bases). Germline V gene sequence: CDR1 SGHVS, CDR2 FNYEAQ. The CDR3 length is 15 residues. V was trimmed by 5 bases and J by 5 bases, leaving 19 bases between them. The CDR3 bases are TGTGCCAGCAGCCGAGGGGGAGGGGTCGGCGACGAGCAGTACTTC. Translated: CASSRGGGVGDEQYF.

Here the CDR3 reads CASSPDGGRGQPQHF. CDR3 nucleotides: TGTGCCAGCAGCCCCGACGGGGGGCGAGGGCAGCCCCAGCATTTT. This chain joins TRBV7-9 and TRBJ1-5, with D maybe TRBD1 (6 bases). The CDR3 extends over 15 amino acids. Germline CDR1 reads SEHNR; CDR2 reads FQNEAQ (reference sequence). With 5 bases removed from V and 7 bases from J, the gap between germline ends came to 18 bases.

The chain carries TRBV27 and TRBJ2-2; perhaps TRBD2 as D (5 bases). The CDR3 has 16 amino acids. Germline V gene data show CDR1 as MNHEY and CDR2 as SMNVEV (reference sequence). Trimming left V 0 bases short and J 0 bases short, with 8 bases between. The DNA of the CDR3 is TGTGCCAGCAGTTTATCGACTAACGCGAACACCGGGGAGCTGTTTTTT. Translating gives CASSLSTNANTGELFF.

The chain links TRBV4-3 to TRBJ2-5, with D unclear. The CDR3 has 13 amino acids. Germline V gene sequence: CDR1 LGHNA, CDR2 YSLEER. V was cut by 0 bases and J by 5 bases, with 7 bases left in between. The CDR3 nucleotides are TGCGCCAGCAGCCAAGAGGGTTGGGAGACCCAGTACTTC. This codes for CASSQEGWETQYF.

This chain connects TRBV28 to TRBJ2-3, with TRBD2 as a possible D gene (6 bases). The germline gives CDR1 MDHEN, CDR2 SYDVKM. The length of the CDR3 is 14 residues. The ends were cut back, 2 bases at V and 10 bases at J, with 16 bases in the middle. The CDR3 bases are TGTGCCAGCAGTTTACTGGGAGGTAGTCGCGCGCAGTATTTT. Protein: CASSLLGGSRAQYF.